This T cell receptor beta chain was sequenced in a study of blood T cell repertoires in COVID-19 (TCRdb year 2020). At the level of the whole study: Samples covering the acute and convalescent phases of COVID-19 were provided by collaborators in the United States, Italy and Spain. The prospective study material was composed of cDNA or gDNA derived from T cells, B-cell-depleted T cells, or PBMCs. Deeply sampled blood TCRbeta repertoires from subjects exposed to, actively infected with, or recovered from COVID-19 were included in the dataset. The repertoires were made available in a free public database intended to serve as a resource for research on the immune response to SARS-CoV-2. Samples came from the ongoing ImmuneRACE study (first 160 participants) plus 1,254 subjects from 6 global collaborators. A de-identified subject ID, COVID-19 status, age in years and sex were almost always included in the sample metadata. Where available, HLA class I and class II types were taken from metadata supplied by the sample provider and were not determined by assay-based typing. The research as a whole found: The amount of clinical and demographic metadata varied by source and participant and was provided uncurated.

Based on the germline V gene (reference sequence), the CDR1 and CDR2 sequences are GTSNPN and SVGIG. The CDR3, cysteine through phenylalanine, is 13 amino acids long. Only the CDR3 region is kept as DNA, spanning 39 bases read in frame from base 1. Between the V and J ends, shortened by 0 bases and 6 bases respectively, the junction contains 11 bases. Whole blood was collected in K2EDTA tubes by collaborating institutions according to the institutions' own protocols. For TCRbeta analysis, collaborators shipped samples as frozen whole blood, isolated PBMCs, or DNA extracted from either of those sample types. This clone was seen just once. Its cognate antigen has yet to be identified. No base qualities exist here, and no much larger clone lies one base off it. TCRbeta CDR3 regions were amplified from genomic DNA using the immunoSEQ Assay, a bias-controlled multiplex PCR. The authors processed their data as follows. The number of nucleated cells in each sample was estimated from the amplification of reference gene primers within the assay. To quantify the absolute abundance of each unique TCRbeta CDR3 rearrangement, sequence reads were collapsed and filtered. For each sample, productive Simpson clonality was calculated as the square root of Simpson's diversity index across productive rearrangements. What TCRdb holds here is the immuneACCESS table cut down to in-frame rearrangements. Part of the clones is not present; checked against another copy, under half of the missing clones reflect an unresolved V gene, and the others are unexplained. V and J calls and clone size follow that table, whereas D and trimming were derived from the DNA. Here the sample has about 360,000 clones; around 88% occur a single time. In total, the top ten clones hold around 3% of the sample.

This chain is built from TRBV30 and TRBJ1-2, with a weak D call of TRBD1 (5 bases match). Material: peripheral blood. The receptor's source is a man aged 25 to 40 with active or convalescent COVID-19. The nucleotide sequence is TGTGCCTGGAGTGTACTGGTAGGGGATGGCTACACCTTC. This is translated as CAWSVLVGDGYTF.